The rows below give T cell receptor beta chains drawn from one sample of a study of blood T cell repertoires in COVID-19. Only in-frame clones appear in the TCRdb table, and some are missing; sequencing was by immunoSEQ multiplex PCR. Counted here are over 100,000 clones, roughly nine tenths occurring once; the ten biggest clones make up almost 4.5%. The sample consisted of peripheral blood. Every receptor here comes from a man aged 35-49 years with acute or convalescent COVID-19. Each CDR3 is given with its conserved first and last residue. A D gene is named only where the DNA matches it firmly. A clone size is listed for some rows: how often the clone was seen (once, few, many), or a class if it is expanded.

cdr3_length: 14; v_call: TRBV6-5; j_call: TRBJ1-2; d_call: TRBD1; clone_size: many; cdr3_aa: CASSQGANNYGYTF; cdr3_nt: TGTGCCAGCAGTCAGGGGGCGAATAACTATGGCTACACCTTC
cdr3_length: 14; v_call: TRBV9; j_call: TRBJ1-5; d_call: NA; clone_size: NA; cdr3_aa: CASSTGVSNQPQHF; cdr3_nt: TGTGCCAGCAGTACAGGTGTTAGCAATCAGCCCCAGCATTTT
cdr3_length: 13; v_call: TRBV7-2; j_call: TRBJ1-1; d_call: NA; clone_size: NA; cdr3_aa: CASSSTGGNEAFF; cdr3_nt: TGTGCCAGCAGCTCTACAGGAGGGAATGAAGCTTTCTTT
cdr3_length: 15; v_call: TRBV5-1; j_call: TRBJ1-1; d_call: NA; clone_size: NA; cdr3_aa: CASSPRQGTNTEAFF; cdr3_nt: TGCGCCAGCAGCCCGAGGCAGGGAACGAACACTGAAGCTTTCTTT
cdr3_length: 17; v_call: TRBV9; j_call: TRBJ2-1; d_call: TRBD2; clone_size: NA; cdr3_aa: CASSVDPPSGIRNEQFF; cdr3_nt: TGTGCCAGCAGCGTAGACCCACCTAGCGGGATTCGCAATGAGCAGTTCTTC
cdr3_length: 14; v_call: TRBV18; j_call: TRBJ1-1; d_call: NA; clone_size: once; cdr3_aa: CASSLEGENTEAFF; cdr3_nt: TGTGCCAGCTCACTAGAGGGAGAGAACACTGAAGCTTTCTTT
cdr3_length: 16; v_call: TRBV7-6; j_call: TRBJ2-1; d_call: NA; clone_size: few; cdr3_aa: CASSIGTLRTLHEQFF; cdr3_nt: TGTGCCAGCAGCATTGGGACACTTCGAACTCTCCATGAGCAGTTCTTC
cdr3_length: 18; v_call: TRBV7-9; j_call: TRBJ1-3; d_call: NA; clone_size: NA; cdr3_aa: CASSQKPTGPGAGNTIYF; cdr3_nt: TGTGCCAGCAGCCAAAAACCCACCGGGCCAGGGGCTGGAAACACCATATATTTT
cdr3_length: 14; v_call: TRBV10-3; j_call: TRBJ2-3; d_call: TRBD1; clone_size: NA; cdr3_aa: CAISGDSFTDTQYF; cdr3_nt: TGTGCCATCAGCGGGGACAGTTTCACAGATACGCAGTATTTT
cdr3_length: 18; v_call: TRBV24-1; j_call: TRBJ2-1; d_call: TRBD2; clone_size: NA; cdr3_aa: CATSDWGFSTSGYNEQFF; cdr3_nt: TGTGCCACCAGTGATTGGGGGTTTTCGACTAGCGGCTACAATGAGCAGTTCTTC
cdr3_length: 14; v_call: TRBV7-8; j_call: TRBJ1-2; d_call: TRBD1; clone_size: NA; cdr3_aa: CASSLMAGGHGYTF; cdr3_nt: TGTGCCAGCAGCTTAATGGCAGGGGGCCATGGCTACACCTTC
cdr3_length: 16; v_call: TRBV5-4; j_call: TRBJ2-7; d_call: TRBD1; clone_size: NA; cdr3_aa: CASSLNPGQGAYEQYF; cdr3_nt: TGTGCCAGCAGCTTGAACCCGGGACAGGGGGCTTACGAGCAGTACTTC
cdr3_length: 15; v_call: TRBV4-1; j_call: TRBJ2-5; d_call: NA; clone_size: NA; cdr3_aa: CASSQAPQIQETQYF; cdr3_nt: TGCGCCAGCAGCCAGGCCCCACAGATCCAAGAGACCCAGTACTTC
cdr3_length: 13; v_call: TRBV6-6; j_call: TRBJ1-5; d_call: NA; clone_size: NA; cdr3_aa: CASIAGIGQPQHF; cdr3_nt: TGTGCCAGCATAGCAGGGATCGGTCAGCCCCAGCATTTT
cdr3_length: 14; v_call: TRBV18; j_call: TRBJ2-5; d_call: TRBD1; clone_size: NA; cdr3_aa: CASSPLDREETQYF; cdr3_nt: TGTGCCAGCTCACCCCTGGACAGGGAGGAGACCCAGTACTTC
cdr3_length: 17; v_call: TRBV7-8; j_call: TRBJ2-3; d_call: TRBD2; clone_size: NA; cdr3_aa: CASSSRLAELKTDTQYF; cdr3_nt: TGTGCCAGCAGCTCGCGACTAGCGGAGCTAAAGACAGATACGCAGTATTTT
cdr3_length: 14; v_call: TRBV30; j_call: TRBJ2-1; d_call: NA; clone_size: NA; cdr3_aa: CAWSSTPGLPEQFF; cdr3_nt: TGTGCCTGGAGTTCCACCCCGGGACTCCCAGAACAGTTCTTC
cdr3_length: 13; v_call: TRBV6-4; j_call: TRBJ1-5; d_call: TRBD1; clone_size: NA; cdr3_aa: CASSTGDNQPQHF; cdr3_nt: TGTGCCAGCAGTACAGGGGATAATCAGCCCCAGCATTTT
cdr3_length: 17; v_call: TRBV30; j_call: TRBJ2-3; d_call: NA; clone_size: NA; cdr3_aa: CAWSDRGRSFSTDTQYF; cdr3_nt: TGTGCCTGGAGCGATCGAGGGAGAAGCTTCAGTACAGATACGCAGTATTTT
cdr3_length: 14; v_call: TRBV5-1; j_call: TRBJ1-3; d_call: TRBD1; clone_size: NA; cdr3_aa: CASSTGTAENTIYF; cdr3_nt: TGCGCCAGCAGCACGGGGACAGCTGAAAACACCATATATTTT
cdr3_length: 17; v_call: TRBV5-6; j_call: TRBJ2-7; d_call: NA; clone_size: NA; cdr3_aa: CASSLLRTGYVGHEQYF; cdr3_nt: TGTGCCAGCAGCTTGTTGCGGACTGGATATGTCGGCCACGAGCAGTACTTC
cdr3_length: 15; v_call: TRBV6-5; j_call: TRBJ2-1; d_call: NA; clone_size: NA; cdr3_aa: CASRKTVSSYNEQFF; cdr3_nt: TGTGCCAGCAGAAAAACAGTCAGCTCCTACAATGAGCAGTTCTTC
cdr3_length: 16; v_call: TRBV9; j_call: TRBJ2-1; d_call: TRBD1; clone_size: NA; cdr3_aa: CASSTTVGQGYNEQFF; cdr3_nt: TGTGCCAGCAGCACCACCGTGGGACAGGGGTACAATGAGCAGTTCTTC
cdr3_length: 15; v_call: TRBV7-9; j_call: TRBJ1-6; d_call: NA; clone_size: NA; cdr3_aa: CASSQTGFLDSPLHF; cdr3_nt: TGTGCCAGCAGCCAAACAGGGTTCCTTGATTCACCCCTCCACTTT
cdr3_length: 19; v_call: TRBV7-9; j_call: TRBJ2-3; d_call: NA; clone_size: NA; cdr3_aa: CASSYPIWGAGAKTDTQYF; cdr3_nt: TGTGCCAGCAGCTACCCGATTTGGGGGGCGGGAGCTAAAACAGATACGCAGTATTTT
cdr3_length: 13; v_call: TRBV30; j_call: TRBJ1-5; d_call: NA; clone_size: few; cdr3_aa: CAWRPDYGQPQHF; cdr3_nt: TGTGCCTGGAGACCCGACTACGGGCAGCCCCAGCATTTT
cdr3_length: 17; v_call: TRBV3-1/TRBV3-2; j_call: TRBJ2-2; d_call: TRBD2; clone_size: NA; cdr3_aa: CASSQDLRLAGVWELFF; cdr3_nt: TGTGCCAGCAGCCAAGATCTCAGACTAGCGGGAGTCTGGGAGCTGTTTTTT
cdr3_length: 16; v_call: TRBV14; j_call: TRBJ1-3; d_call: TRBD1; clone_size: NA; cdr3_aa: CASSQGPGGWGNTIYF; cdr3_nt: TGTGCCAGCAGCCAAGGCCCAGGGGGCTGGGGAAACACCATATATTTT
cdr3_length: 13; v_call: TRBV5-4; j_call: TRBJ2-7; d_call: NA; clone_size: NA; cdr3_aa: CASSLVGGYEQYF; cdr3_nt: TGTGCCAGCAGCTTGGTCGGGGGTTACGAGCAGTACTTC
cdr3_length: 11; v_call: TRBV6-5; j_call: TRBJ1-1; d_call: NA; clone_size: NA; cdr3_aa: CASSPLTEAFF; cdr3_nt: TGTGCCAGCAGTCCCCTCACTGAAGCTTTCTTT
cdr3_length: 13; v_call: TRBV5-1; j_call: TRBJ2-5; d_call: TRBD1; clone_size: NA; cdr3_aa: CASSRDSQETQYF; cdr3_nt: TGCGCCAGCAGCCGGGACAGCCAAGAGACCCAGTACTTC
cdr3_length: 13; v_call: TRBV19; j_call: TRBJ1-2; d_call: NA; clone_size: NA; cdr3_aa: CASRTNSNYGYTF; cdr3_nt: TGTGCCAGTAGGACAAATTCTAACTATGGCTACACCTTC
cdr3_length: 13; v_call: TRBV29-1; j_call: TRBJ2-2; d_call: NA; clone_size: NA; cdr3_aa: CSVVGRGTGELFF; cdr3_nt: TGCAGCGTTGTGGGGAGGGGGACCGGGGAGCTGTTTTTT
cdr3_length: 15; v_call: TRBV4-1; j_call: TRBJ1-1; d_call: NA; clone_size: few; cdr3_aa: CASSQEPQGTTEAFF; cdr3_nt: TGCGCCAGCAGCCAAGAGCCCCAGGGTACGACTGAAGCTTTCTTT
cdr3_length: 15; v_call: TRBV5-1; j_call: TRBJ1-2; d_call: TRBD1; clone_size: NA; cdr3_aa: CASSLSLDRGYGYTF; cdr3_nt: TGCGCCAGCAGCTTGTCCCTGGACAGGGGCTATGGCTACACCTTC
cdr3_length: 15; v_call: TRBV4-3; j_call: TRBJ1-6; d_call: NA; clone_size: once; cdr3_aa: CASSQDGRGNSPLHF; cdr3_nt: TGCGCCAGCAGCCAAGATGGCAGGGGAAATTCACCCCTCCACTTT
cdr3_length: 13; v_call: TRBV6-6; j_call: TRBJ1-2; d_call: NA; clone_size: NA; cdr3_aa: CASSTTRGGGYTF; cdr3_nt: TGTGCCAGCAGCACTACACGGGGTGGTGGCTACACCTTC
cdr3_length: 16; v_call: TRBV5-6; j_call: TRBJ1-3; d_call: NA; clone_size: once; cdr3_aa: CASSFKRSRLGNTIYF; cdr3_nt: TGTGCCAGCAGCTTTAAGCGTAGTCGTCTCGGAAACACCATATATTTT
cdr3_length: 16; v_call: TRBV5-1; j_call: TRBJ2-2; d_call: TRBD1; clone_size: NA; cdr3_aa: CASSLSQGANTGELFF; cdr3_nt: TGCGCCAGCAGCTTGTCCCAGGGGGCAAACACCGGGGAGCTGTTTTTT
cdr3_length: 14; v_call: TRBV19; j_call: TRBJ1-3; d_call: NA; clone_size: NA; cdr3_aa: CASSIGGQANTIYF; cdr3_nt: TGTGCCAGTAGTATAGGTGGCCAAGCGAACACCATATATTTT
cdr3_length: 14; v_call: TRBV5-4; j_call: TRBJ1-2; d_call: TRBD1; clone_size: NA; cdr3_aa: CASSWTGQGGGYTF; cdr3_nt: TGTGCCAGCAGCTGGACGGGACAGGGGGGCGGCTACACCTTC
cdr3_length: 11; v_call: TRBV2; j_call: TRBJ2-7; d_call: NA; clone_size: NA; cdr3_aa: CASSSVYEQYF; cdr3_nt: TGTGCCAGCAGCAGCGTCTACGAGCAGTACTTC
cdr3_length: 15; v_call: TRBV18; j_call: TRBJ2-7; d_call: TRBD2; clone_size: NA; cdr3_aa: CASSPPAGGPYEQYF; cdr3_nt: TGTGCCAGCTCACCGCCGGCGGGAGGGCCTTACGAGCAGTACTTC
cdr3_length: 15; v_call: TRBV5-1; j_call: TRBJ2-7; d_call: TRBD2; clone_size: NA; cdr3_aa: CASSLEWGRVDEQYF; cdr3_nt: TGCGCCAGCAGCTTGGAGTGGGGGAGGGTGGACGAGCAGTACTTC
cdr3_length: 13; v_call: TRBV3-1/TRBV3-2; j_call: TRBJ2-7; d_call: NA; clone_size: once; cdr3_aa: CASHPGGSYEQYF; cdr3_nt: TGTGCCAGCCATCCCGGCGGATCCTACGAGCAGTACTTC
cdr3_length: 15; v_call: TRBV6-5; j_call: TRBJ2-7; d_call: TRBD2; clone_size: NA; cdr3_aa: CASSGPSGRVYEQYF; cdr3_nt: TGTGCCAGCAGCGGTCCTAGCGGGAGAGTCTACGAGCAGTACTTC
cdr3_length: 15; v_call: TRBV5-1; j_call: TRBJ2-1; d_call: TRBD1; clone_size: once; cdr3_aa: CASSYTGGSYNEQFF; cdr3_nt: TGCGCCAGCAGCTACACAGGGGGATCCTACAATGAGCAGTTCTTC
cdr3_length: 15; v_call: TRBV6-6; j_call: TRBJ2-3; d_call: NA; clone_size: NA; cdr3_aa: CASSYSGRSTDTQYF; cdr3_nt: TGTGCCAGCAGTTACTCCGGCAGGAGCACAGATACGCAGTATTTT
cdr3_length: 17; v_call: TRBV4-2; j_call: TRBJ1-4; d_call: NA; clone_size: once; cdr3_aa: CASSQVSSMGAGEKLFF; cdr3_nt: TGTGCCAGCAGCCAAGTTTCTTCTATGGGGGCAGGTGAAAAACTGTTTTTT
cdr3_length: 17; v_call: TRBV14; j_call: TRBJ2-7; d_call: TRBD2; clone_size: NA; cdr3_aa: CASSQEGLAGGLYEQYF; cdr3_nt: TGTGCCAGCAGCCAAGAGGGACTAGCGGGGGGACTCTACGAGCAGTACTTC
cdr3_length: 15; v_call: TRBV14; j_call: TRBJ1-2; d_call: NA; clone_size: once; cdr3_aa: CASSQWQGYGYGYTF; cdr3_nt: TGTGCCAGCAGCCAGTGGCAGGGGTACGGCTATGGCTACACCTTC
cdr3_length: 15; v_call: TRBV30; j_call: TRBJ1-4; d_call: TRBD1; clone_size: NA; cdr3_aa: CAWSPGTANNEKLFF; cdr3_nt: TGTGCCTGGAGTCCCGGGACAGCAAATAATGAAAAACTGTTTTTT
cdr3_length: 13; v_call: TRBV7-2; j_call: TRBJ1-2; d_call: NA; clone_size: NA; cdr3_aa: CASSLNREDGYTF; cdr3_nt: TGTGCCAGCAGCTTAAATAGGGAGGATGGCTACACCTTC
cdr3_length: 13; v_call: TRBV18; j_call: TRBJ1-1; d_call: TRBD1; clone_size: NA; cdr3_aa: CASSPGGTVEAFF; cdr3_nt: TGTGCCAGCTCACCGGGTGGGACAGTTGAAGCTTTCTTT
cdr3_length: 17; v_call: TRBV4-3; j_call: TRBJ1-2; d_call: NA; clone_size: NA; cdr3_aa: CASSQLLNTAANYGYTF; cdr3_nt: TGCGCCAGCAGCCAACTTTTGAATACAGCCGCCAACTATGGCTACACCTTC
cdr3_length: 15; v_call: TRBV5-4; j_call: TRBJ1-2; d_call: TRBD1; clone_size: NA; cdr3_aa: CASSHPGQGLHGYTF; cdr3_nt: TGTGCCAGCAGCCATCCGGGACAGGGTCTTCATGGCTACACCTTC
cdr3_length: 13; v_call: TRBV4-2; j_call: TRBJ1-1; d_call: TRBD1; clone_size: NA; cdr3_aa: CASSQDLGQEAFF; cdr3_nt: TGTGCCAGCAGCCAAGATTTGGGACAGGAAGCTTTCTTT
cdr3_length: 14; v_call: TRBV5-1; j_call: TRBJ2-7; d_call: NA; clone_size: NA; cdr3_aa: CASSYKAETYEQYF; cdr3_nt: TGCGCCAGCAGCTACAAAGCGGAAACCTACGAGCAGTACTTC
cdr3_length: 13; v_call: TRBV30; j_call: TRBJ2-2; d_call: NA; clone_size: NA; cdr3_aa: CAWSVLGPGELFF; cdr3_nt: TGTGCCTGGAGTGTACTGGGCCCCGGGGAGCTGTTTTTT
cdr3_length: 14; v_call: TRBV11-3; j_call: TRBJ2-3; d_call: NA; clone_size: NA; cdr3_aa: CASSLAASTDTQYF; cdr3_nt: TGTGCCAGCAGCCTCGCGGCTAGCACAGATACGCAGTATTTT